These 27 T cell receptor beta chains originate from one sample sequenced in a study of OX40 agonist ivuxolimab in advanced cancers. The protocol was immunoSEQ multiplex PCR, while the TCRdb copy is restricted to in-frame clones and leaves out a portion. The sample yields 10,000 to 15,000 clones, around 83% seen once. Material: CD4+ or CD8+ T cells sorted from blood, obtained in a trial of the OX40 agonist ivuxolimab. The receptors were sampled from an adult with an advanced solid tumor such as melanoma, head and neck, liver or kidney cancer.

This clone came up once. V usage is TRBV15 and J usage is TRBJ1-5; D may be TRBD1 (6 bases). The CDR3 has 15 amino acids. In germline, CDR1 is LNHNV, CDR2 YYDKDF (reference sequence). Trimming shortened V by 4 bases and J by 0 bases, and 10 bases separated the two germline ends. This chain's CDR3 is CATSIQGYSNQPQHF. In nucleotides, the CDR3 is TGTGCCACCAGCATACAGGGATATAGCAATCAGCCCCAGCATTTT.

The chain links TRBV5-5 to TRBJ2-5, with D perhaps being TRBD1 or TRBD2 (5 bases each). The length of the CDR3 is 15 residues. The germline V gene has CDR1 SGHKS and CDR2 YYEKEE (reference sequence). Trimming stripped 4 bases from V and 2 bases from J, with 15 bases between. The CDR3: CASSTRGDGQETQYF. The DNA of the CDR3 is TGTGCCAGCAGCACCCGAGGGGACGGGCAAGAGACCCAGTACTTC.

CDR3 DNA: TGCAGCGTTTGTGAGGGCCAGGGAGAAGAGACCCAGTACTTC. Its protein is CSVCEGQGEETQYF. The rearrangement links TRBV29-1 to TRBJ2-5; D tentatively fits TRBD1 or TRBD2 (5 bases each). Germline loops: CDR1 SQVTM, CDR2 ANQGSEA. V lost 5 bases to trimming and J lost 3 bases, with 16 bases between them. The CDR3 is 14 amino acids.

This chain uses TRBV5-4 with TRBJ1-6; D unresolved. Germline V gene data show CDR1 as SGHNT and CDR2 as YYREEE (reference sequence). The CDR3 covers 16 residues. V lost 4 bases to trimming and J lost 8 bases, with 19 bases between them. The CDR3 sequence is CASSHATGRVDSPLHF. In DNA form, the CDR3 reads TGTGCCAGCAGCCACGCGACGGGGAGGGTGGATTCACCCCTCCACTTT.

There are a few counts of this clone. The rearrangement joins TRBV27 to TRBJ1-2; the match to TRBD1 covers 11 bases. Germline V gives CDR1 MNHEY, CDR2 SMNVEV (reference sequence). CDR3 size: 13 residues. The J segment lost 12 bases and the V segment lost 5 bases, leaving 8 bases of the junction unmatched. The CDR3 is CASSTRDRGTNTF. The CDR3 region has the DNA TGTGCCAGCAGTACTCGGGACAGGGGGACGAACACCTTC.

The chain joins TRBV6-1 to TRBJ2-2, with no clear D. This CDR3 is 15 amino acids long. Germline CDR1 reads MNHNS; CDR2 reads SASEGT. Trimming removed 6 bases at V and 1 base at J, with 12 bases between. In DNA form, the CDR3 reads TGTGCCAGCAGCTCCCAGGACGGGAACACCGGGGAGCTGTTTTTT. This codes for CASSSQDGNTGELFF.

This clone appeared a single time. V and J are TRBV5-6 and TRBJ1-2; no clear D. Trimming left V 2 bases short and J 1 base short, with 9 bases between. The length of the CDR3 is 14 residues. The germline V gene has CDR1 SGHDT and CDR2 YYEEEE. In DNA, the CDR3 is TGTGCCAGCAGCTTAGTGTCGGATAACTATGGCTACACCTTC. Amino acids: CASSLVSDNYGYTF.

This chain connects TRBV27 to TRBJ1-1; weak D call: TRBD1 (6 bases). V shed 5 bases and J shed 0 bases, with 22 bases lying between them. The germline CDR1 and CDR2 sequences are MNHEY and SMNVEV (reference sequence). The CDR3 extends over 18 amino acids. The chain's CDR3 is CASSPDPQLGAMNTEAFF. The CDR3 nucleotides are TGTGCCAGCAGTCCCGACCCTCAATTGGGGGCCATGAACACTGAAGCTTTCTTT.

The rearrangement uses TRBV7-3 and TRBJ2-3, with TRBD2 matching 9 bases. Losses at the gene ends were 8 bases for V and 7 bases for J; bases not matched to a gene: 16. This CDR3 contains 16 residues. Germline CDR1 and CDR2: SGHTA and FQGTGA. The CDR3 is CASAEVAGAPPHTQYF. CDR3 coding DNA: TGTGCCAGCGCGGAAGTAGCGGGAGCCCCCCCGCATACGCAGTATTTT.

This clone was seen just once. This CDR3 is CASSKDRGTRVYNEQFF. CDR3 coding DNA: TGTGCCAGCAGCAAAGACAGGGGCACTAGAGTTTACAATGAGCAGTTCTTC. J is TRBJ2-1 and V is TRBV21-1; no check of the table's D call, TRBD1, against the DNA was made. TRBV21-1 is deemed a pseudogene. This CDR3 region has 17 residues.

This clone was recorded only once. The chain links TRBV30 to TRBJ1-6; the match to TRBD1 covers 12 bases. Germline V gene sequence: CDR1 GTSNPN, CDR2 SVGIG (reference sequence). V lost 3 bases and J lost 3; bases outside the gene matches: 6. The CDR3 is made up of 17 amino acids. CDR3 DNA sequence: TGTGCCTGGAGGGCCGGGACAGGGGGCTTCTATAATTCACCCCTCCACTTT. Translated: CAWRAGTGGFYNSPLHF.

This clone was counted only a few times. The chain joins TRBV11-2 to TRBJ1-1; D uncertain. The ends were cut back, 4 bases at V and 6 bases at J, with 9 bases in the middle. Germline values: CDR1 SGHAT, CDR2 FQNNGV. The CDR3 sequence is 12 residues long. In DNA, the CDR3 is TGTGCCAGCAGCTCTAGACGCGCTGAAGCTTTCTTT. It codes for CASSSRRAEAFF.

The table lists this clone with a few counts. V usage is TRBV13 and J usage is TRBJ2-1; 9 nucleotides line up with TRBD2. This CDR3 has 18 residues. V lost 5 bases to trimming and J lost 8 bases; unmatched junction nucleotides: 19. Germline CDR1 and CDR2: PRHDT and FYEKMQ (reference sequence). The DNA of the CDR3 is TGTGCCAGCAGCCCCTCACTAGCGGGCTTACATCCTGGCGATGAGCAGTTCTTC. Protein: CASSPSLAGLHPGDEQFF.

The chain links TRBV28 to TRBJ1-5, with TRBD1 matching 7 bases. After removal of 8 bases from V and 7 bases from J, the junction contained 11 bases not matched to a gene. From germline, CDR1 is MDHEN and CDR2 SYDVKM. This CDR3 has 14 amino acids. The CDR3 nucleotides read TGTGCCAGCGGACAGGTCGCCGGGGTCCAGCCCCAGCATTTT. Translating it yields CASGQVAGVQPQHF. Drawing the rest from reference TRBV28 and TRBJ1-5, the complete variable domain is DVKVTQSSRYLVKRTGEKVFLECVQDMDHENMFWYRQDPGLGLRLIYFSYDVKMKEKGDIPEGYSVSREKKERFSLILESASTNQTSMYLCASGQVAGVQPQHFGDGTRLSIL.

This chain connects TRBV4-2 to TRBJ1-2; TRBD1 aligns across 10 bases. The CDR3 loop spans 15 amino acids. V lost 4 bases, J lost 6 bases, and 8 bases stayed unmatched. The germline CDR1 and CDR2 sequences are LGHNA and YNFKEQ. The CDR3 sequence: CASSPSGTGVDGYTF. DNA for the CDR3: TGTGCCAGCAGCCCGTCCGGGACAGGGGTCGATGGCTACACCTTC.

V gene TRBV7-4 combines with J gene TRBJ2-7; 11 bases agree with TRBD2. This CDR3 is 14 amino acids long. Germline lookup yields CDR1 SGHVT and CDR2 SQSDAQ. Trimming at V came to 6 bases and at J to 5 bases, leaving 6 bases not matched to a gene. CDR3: CASSTSGSFDEQYF. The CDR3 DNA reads TGTGCCAGCAGTACTAGCGGGAGTTTCGACGAGCAGTACTTC.

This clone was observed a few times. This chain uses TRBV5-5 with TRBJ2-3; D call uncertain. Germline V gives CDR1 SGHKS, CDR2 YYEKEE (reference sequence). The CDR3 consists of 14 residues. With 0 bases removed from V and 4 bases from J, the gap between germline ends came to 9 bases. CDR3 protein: CASSLGVLPDTQYF. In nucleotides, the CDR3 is TGTGCCAGCAGCTTGGGCGTGTTGCCAGATACGCAGTATTTT.

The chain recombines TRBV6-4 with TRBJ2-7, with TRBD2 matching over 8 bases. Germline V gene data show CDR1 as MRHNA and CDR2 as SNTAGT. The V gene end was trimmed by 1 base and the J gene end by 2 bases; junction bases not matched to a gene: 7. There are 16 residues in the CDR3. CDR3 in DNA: TGTGCCAGCAGTGACTTGACTAGCGATTCCCCCTACGAGCAGTACTTC. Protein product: CASSDLTSDSPYEQYF.

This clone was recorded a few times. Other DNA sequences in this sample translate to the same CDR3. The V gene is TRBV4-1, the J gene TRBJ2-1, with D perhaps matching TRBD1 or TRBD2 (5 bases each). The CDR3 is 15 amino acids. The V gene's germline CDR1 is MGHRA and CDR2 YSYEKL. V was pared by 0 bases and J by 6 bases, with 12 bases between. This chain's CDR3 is CASSQEGRGGNEQFF. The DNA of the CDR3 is TGCGCCAGCAGCCAAGAGGGTCGGGGCGGCAATGAGCAGTTCTTC.

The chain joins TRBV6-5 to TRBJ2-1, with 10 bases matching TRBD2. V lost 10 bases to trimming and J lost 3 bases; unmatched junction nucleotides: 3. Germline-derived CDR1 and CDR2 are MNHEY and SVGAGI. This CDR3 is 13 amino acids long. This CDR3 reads CATRTSGYNEQFF. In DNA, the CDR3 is TGTGCCACCAGGACTAGCGGCTACAATGAGCAGTTCTTC.

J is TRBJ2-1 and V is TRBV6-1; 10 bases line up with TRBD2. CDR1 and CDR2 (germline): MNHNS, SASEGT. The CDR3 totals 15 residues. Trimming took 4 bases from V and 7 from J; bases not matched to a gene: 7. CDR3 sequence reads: CASSGGASGSNEQFF. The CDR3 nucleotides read TGTGCCAGCAGTGGAGGGGCTAGCGGGAGTAATGAGCAGTTCTTC.

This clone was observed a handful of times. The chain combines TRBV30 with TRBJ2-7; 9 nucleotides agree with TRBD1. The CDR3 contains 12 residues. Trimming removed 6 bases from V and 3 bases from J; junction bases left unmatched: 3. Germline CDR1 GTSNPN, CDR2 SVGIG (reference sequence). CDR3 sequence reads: CACGGQGYEQYF. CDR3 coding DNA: TGTGCCTGTGGGGGACAGGGCTACGAGCAGTACTTC.

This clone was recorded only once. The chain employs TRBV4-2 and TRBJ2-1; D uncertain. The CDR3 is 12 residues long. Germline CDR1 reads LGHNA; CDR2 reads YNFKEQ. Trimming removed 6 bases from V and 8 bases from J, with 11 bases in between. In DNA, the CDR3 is TGTGCCAGCAGTCCCAGAGGATATGAGCAGTTCTTC. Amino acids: CASSPRGYEQFF.

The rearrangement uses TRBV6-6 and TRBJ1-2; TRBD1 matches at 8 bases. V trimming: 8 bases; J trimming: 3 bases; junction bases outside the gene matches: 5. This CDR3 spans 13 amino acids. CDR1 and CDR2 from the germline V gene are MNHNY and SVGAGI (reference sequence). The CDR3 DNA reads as TGTGCCAGCGAACCACAGGGGGACTATGGCTACACCTTC. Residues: CASEPQGDYGYTF.

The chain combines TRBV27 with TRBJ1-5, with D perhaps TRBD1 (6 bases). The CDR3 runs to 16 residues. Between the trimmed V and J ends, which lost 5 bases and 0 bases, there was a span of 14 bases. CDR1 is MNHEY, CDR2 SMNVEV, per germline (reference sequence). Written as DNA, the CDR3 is TGTGCCAGCAGTCCGCATTACAGGGTTAGCAATCAGCCCCAGCATTTT. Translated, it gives CASSPHYRVSNQPQHF.

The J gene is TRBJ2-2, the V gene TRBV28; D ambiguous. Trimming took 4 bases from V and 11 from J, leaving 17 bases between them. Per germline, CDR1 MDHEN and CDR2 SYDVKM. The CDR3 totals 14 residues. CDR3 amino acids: CASSSRALKRELFF. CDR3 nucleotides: TGTGCCAGCAGTTCCCGGGCCTTGAAGAGAGAGCTGTTTTTT.

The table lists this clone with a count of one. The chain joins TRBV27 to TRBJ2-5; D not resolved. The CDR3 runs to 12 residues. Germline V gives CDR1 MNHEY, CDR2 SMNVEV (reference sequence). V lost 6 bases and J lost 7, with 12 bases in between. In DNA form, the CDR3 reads TGTGCCAGCAGGGCCTTGATGGGGACCCAGTACTTC. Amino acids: CASRALMGTQYF.